These 21 T cell receptor beta chains originate from one sample sequenced in a study of T cells in Graves' hyperthyroidism and ophthalmopathy. TCR beta CDR3 regions were amplified from RNA transcripts. A set of HTBI primers served as the primers for a first-round RT-PCR of the TCR CDR3. MiXCR, applied by TCRdb to the multiplex PCR reads, yields one record per CDR3 protein. Of about 300,000 distinct CDR3 sequences listed, roughly a fifth are singletons. The sample consisted of blood. The source of these receptors is a man aged 50 to 59 with Graves' ophthalmopathy.

This clonotype was observed many times. The V call is TRBV18, the J call TRBJ2-5, with D tentatively TRBD2 (6 bases). CDR1 KGHSH and CDR2 LQKENI come from the germline V gene. This CDR3 has 14 amino acids. Trimming cost V 3 bases and J 0 bases, with 8 bases left between them. The CDR3 spells CASSPGGYQETQYF. The CDR3 coding sequence is TGTGCCAGCTCACCTGGAGGGTACCAAGAGACCCAGTACTTC.

This clonotype was observed at least ten times. This chain connects TRBV20-1 to TRBJ2-5; D not certain. Germline loops: CDR1 DFQATT, CDR2 SNEGSKA (reference sequence). The V gene lost 4 bases and the J gene lost 2 bases, with 11 bases spanning the gap. The CDR3 contains 13 residues. The CDR3 coding sequence is TGCAGTGCTACATTGGTGGGACAAGAGACCCAGTACTTC. It encodes CSATLVGQETQYF.

The sample holds one count of this clonotype. The chain recombines TRBV11-3 with TRBJ2-2; D uncertain. Looked up from germline, CDR1 is SGHNT and CDR2 is YENEEA. The CDR3 consists of 14 residues. With 3 bases removed from V and 7 bases from J, the gap between germline ends came to 12 bases. CDR3 bases: TGTGCCAGCAGCTTGAGTACCTTAGGCGGGGAGCTGTTTTTT. Protein sequence: CASSLSTLGGELFF.

The chain uses TRBV5-1 and TRBJ1-1; the D is unclear. The CDR3 is 13 amino acids. The V end lost 5 bases, the J end lost 0 bases, and 8 bases lay between the germline ends. Germline V gives CDR1 SGHRS, CDR2 YFSETQ. The CDR3 bases are TGCGCCAGCAGGGGTCTGTTGAACACTGAAGCTTTCTTT. It codes for CASRGLLNTEAFF.

The sample holds many counts of this clonotype. J is TRBJ1-2 and V is TRBV30; possibly TRBD1 for D (5 bases). Trimming pared 5 bases from V and 7 bases from J, leaving 11 bases between. This CDR3 is 11 amino acids long. CDR1 is GTSNPN, CDR2 SVGIG, per germline (reference sequence). The CDR3 protein is CAWSGAGGYTF. The DNA for the CDR3 is TGTGCCTGGTCTGGGGCTGGTGGCTACACCTTC.

J is TRBJ2-5 and V is TRBV3-1, with D maybe TRBD2 (7 bases). V dropped 0 bases and J dropped 1 base, with 12 bases sitting between them. CDR1 and CDR2 (germline): LGHDT, YNNKEL (reference sequence). CDR3 size: 16 residues. CDR3 protein: CASSQERGGAQETQYF. The CDR3 DNA reads as TGTGCCAGCAGCCAAGAGAGGGGGGGTGCCCAAGAGACCCAGTACTTC.

The chain has TRBV19 and TRBJ2-4, with D possibly TRBD1 on 6 matching bases. The V end was cut by 6 bases, the J end by 5 bases, with 11 bases between. CDR1 is LNHDA, CDR2 SQIVND, per germline (reference sequence). The CDR3 is 13 amino acids. The CDR3: CASSYRTENIQYF. CDR3 bases: TGTGCCAGTAGCTACCGGACAGAAAACATTCAGTACTTC.

The chain links TRBV6-1 to TRBJ1-3; no clear D. This CDR3 is built from 15 residues. Germline V gives CDR1 MNHNS, CDR2 SASEGT. V was pared by 6 bases and J by 0 bases, with 12 bases between. DNA for the CDR3: TGTGCCAGCAGCTCCGGGGTCTACTCTGGAAACACCATATATTTT. Protein sequence: CASSSGVYSGNTIYF.

This clonotype was observed many times. This rearrangement joins TRBV2 to TRBJ2-3; possible D gene TRBD2, 6 bases. CDR1 is SNHLY and CDR2 is FYNNEI in the germline V gene. The CDR3 has 15 residues. Trimming removed 0 bases at V and 6 bases at J, with 13 bases between. The CDR3 DNA reads as TGTGCCAGCAGTGAAGCGGAGCGGGCTTTGGATACGCAGTATTTT. Translation gives CASSEAERALDTQYF.

This clonotype was observed a handful of times. The chain combines TRBV6-5 with TRBJ2-7; TRBD1 aligns across 10 bases. The CDR3 extends over 14 amino acids. Germline CDR1 MNHEY, CDR2 SVGAGI. V lost 2 bases, J lost 8 bases, and 6 bases stayed unmatched. The CDR3 region is CASSYPGQGRKQYF. The CDR3 DNA is TGTGCCAGCAGTTACCCGGGACAGGGGAGGAAGCAGTACTTC.

This clonotype was seen only a few times. This rearrangement joins TRBV6-1 to TRBJ2-2; D possibly matches TRBD1 or TRBD2 (5 bases each). The CDR3 has 15 amino acids. Trimming removed 8 bases from V and 0 bases from J, with 13 bases in between. Germline values: CDR1 MNHNS, CDR2 SASEGT. The CDR3 loop reads CASVFGTSNTGELFF. CDR3 sequence (DNA): TGTGCCAGCGTGTTCGGGACCTCGAACACCGGGGAGCTGTTTTTT.

V and J are TRBV20-1 and TRBJ2-7; 10 positions match TRBD2. The CDR3 has 15 residues. Germline loops: CDR1 DFQATT, CDR2 SNEGSKA (reference sequence). Trimming took 5 bases from V and 3 from J; bases not matched to a gene: 10. In DNA form, the CDR3 reads TGCAGTGCTCAGGGGATGGTAGCGGGAGGCTACGAGCAGTACTTC. This sequence encodes CSAQGMVAGGYEQYF.

This clonotype was picked up a small number of times. CDR3 in DNA: TGTGCTAGTGGTCCTAGCACAGATACGCAGTATTTT. Protein product: CASGPSTDTQYF. V usage is TRBV12-5 and J usage is TRBJ2-3; no firm D call. Trimming cost V 5 bases and J 0 bases, with 3 bases left between them. The germline V gene has CDR1 LGHNT and CDR2 FRNRAP. The CDR3 length is 12 residues.

The chain carries TRBV7-6 and TRBJ1-4; 8 positions agree with TRBD1. CDR1 is SGHVS and CDR2 is FNYEAQ in the germline V gene. The CDR3 extends over 14 amino acids. The V gene end was trimmed by 5 bases and the J gene end by 8 bases; junction bases not matched to a gene: 7. The DNA for the CDR3 is TGTGCCAGCAGCCTGACAGGGGTAAACGAAAAACTGTTTTTT. Its protein product is CASSLTGVNEKLFF. The full variable domain, its missing parts supplied by reference TRBV7-6 and TRBJ1-4, is GAGVSQSPRYKVTKRGQDVALRCDPISGHVSLYWYRQALGQGPEFLTYFNYEAQQDKSGLPNDRFSAERPEGSISTLTIQRTEQRDSAMYRCASSLTGVNEKLFFGSGTQLSVL.

This chain joins TRBV28 and TRBJ1-2; D call uncertain. From germline, CDR1 is MDHEN and CDR2 SYDVKM. V lost 3 bases and J lost 3, with 11 bases in between. The CDR3 covers 14 residues. The DNA of the CDR3 is TGTGCCAGCAGTTTTGTGGGGAGGGACTATGGCTACACCTTC. This translates into CASSFVGRDYGYTF.

This clonotype has ten or more counts. This chain links TRBV20-1 with TRBJ2-7; D unclear. This CDR3 is built from 16 residues. The V end lost 0 bases, the J end lost 0 bases, and 15 bases lay between the germline ends. From germline, CDR1 is DFQATT and CDR2 SNEGSKA (reference sequence). CDR3 DNA sequence: TGCAGTGCTAGAGATCCCTTAACACCGAGCTCCTACGAGCAGTACTTC. Translating gives CSARDPLTPSSYEQYF.

This clonotype was counted many times. The genes are TRBV20-1 and TRBJ2-1; 12 nucleotides agree with TRBD2. Trimming removed 5 bases from V and 9 bases from J; junction bases left unmatched: 8. Germline CDR1 DFQATT, CDR2 SNEGSKA (reference sequence). The CDR3 is 14 amino acids. CDR3 region: CSAPTLAGGSEQFF. The CDR3 DNA is TGCAGTGCTCCTACCCTAGCGGGAGGGAGTGAGCAGTTCTTC.

This clonotype was picked up many times. V is TRBV18 and J is TRBJ2-7; D is unresolved. V was shortened by 3 bases and J by 2 bases, with 11 bases between the two germline ends. Germline CDR1 KGHSH, CDR2 LQKENI. The CDR3 loop spans 14 amino acids. CDR3 amino acids: CASSPIPDPYEQYF. CDR3 in DNA: TGTGCCAGCTCACCCATCCCGGACCCCTACGAGCAGTACTTC.

This clonotype was found a few times. The V call is TRBV27, the J call TRBJ2-7; maybe TRBD1 (6 bases). This CDR3 is built from 19 residues. The V gene's germline CDR1 is MNHEY and CDR2 SMNVEV (reference sequence). V lost 5 bases, J lost 0 bases, and 26 bases lay in between. The CDR3 protein is CASSLKVGTPGPGSYEQYF. CDR3 in DNA: TGTGCCAGCAGTCTGAAAGTAGGGACACCGGGTCCGGGCTCCTACGAGCAGTACTTC.

This clonotype was seen at least ten times. The rearrangement links TRBV3-1 to TRBJ2-1; D might be TRBD2 (6 bases). Looked up from germline, CDR1 is LGHDT and CDR2 is YNNKEL (reference sequence). The V end lost 0 bases, the J end lost 6 bases, and 12 bases lay between the germline ends. This CDR3 comprises 15 residues. Written as DNA, the CDR3 is TGTGCCAGCAGCCAAGATCCGGGGGTTTTCAATGAGCAGTTCTTC. As protein: CASSQDPGVFNEQFF.

This clonotype was detected a few times. The rearrangement uses TRBV7-2 and TRBJ1-1; the D is unclear. Between the trimmed V and J ends, which lost 2 bases and 3 bases, there was a span of 13 bases. The germline V gene has CDR1 SGHTA and CDR2 FQGNSA. The CDR3 extends over 15 amino acids. CDR3 sequence reads: CASSLIGKTYTEAFF. CDR3 sequence (DNA): TGTGCCAGCAGCTTAATAGGGAAAACTTACACTGAAGCTTTCTTT.